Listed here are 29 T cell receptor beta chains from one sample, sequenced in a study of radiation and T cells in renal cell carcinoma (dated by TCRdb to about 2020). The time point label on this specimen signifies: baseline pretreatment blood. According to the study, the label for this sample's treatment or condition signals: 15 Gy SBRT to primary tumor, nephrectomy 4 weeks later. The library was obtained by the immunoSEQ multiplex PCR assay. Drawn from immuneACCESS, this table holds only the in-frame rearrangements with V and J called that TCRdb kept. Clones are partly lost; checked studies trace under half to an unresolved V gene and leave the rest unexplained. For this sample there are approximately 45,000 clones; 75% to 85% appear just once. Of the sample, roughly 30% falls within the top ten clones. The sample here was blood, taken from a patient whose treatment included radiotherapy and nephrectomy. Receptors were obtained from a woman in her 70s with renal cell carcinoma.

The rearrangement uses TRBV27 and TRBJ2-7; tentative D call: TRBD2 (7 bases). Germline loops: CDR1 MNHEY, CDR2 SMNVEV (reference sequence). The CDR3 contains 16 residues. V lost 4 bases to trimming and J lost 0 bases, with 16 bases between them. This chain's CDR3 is CASSSEGRGDSYEQYF. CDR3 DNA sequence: TGTGCCAGCAGTTCCGAGGGGAGGGGGGACTCCTACGAGCAGTACTTC.

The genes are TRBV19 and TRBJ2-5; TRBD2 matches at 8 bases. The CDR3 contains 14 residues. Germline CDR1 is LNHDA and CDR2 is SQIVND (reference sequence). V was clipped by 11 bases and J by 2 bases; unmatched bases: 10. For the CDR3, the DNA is TGTGCCCGATTAGCGGGAAGGCCACAAGAGACCCAGTACTTC. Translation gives CARLAGRPQETQYF. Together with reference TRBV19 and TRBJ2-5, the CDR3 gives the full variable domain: DGGITQSPKYLFRKEGQNVTLSCEQNLNHDAMYWYRQDPGQGLRLIYYSQIVNDFQKGDIAEGYSVSREKKESFPLTVTSAQKNPTAFYLCARLAGRPQETQYFGPGTRLLVL.

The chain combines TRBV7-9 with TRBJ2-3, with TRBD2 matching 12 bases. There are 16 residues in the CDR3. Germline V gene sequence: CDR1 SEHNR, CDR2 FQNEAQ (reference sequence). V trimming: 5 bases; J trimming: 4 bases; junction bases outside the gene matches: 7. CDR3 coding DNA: TGTGCCAGCAGCACAGGACTAGCGGGGTTATCAGATACGCAGTATTTT. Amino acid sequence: CASSTGLAGLSDTQYF. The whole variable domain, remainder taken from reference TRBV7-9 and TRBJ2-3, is DTGVSQNPRHKITKRGQNVTFRCDPISEHNRLYWYRQTLGQGPEFLTYFQNEAQLEKSRLLSDRFSAERPKGSFSTLEIQRTEQGDSAMYLCASSTGLAGLSDTQYFGPGTRLTVL.

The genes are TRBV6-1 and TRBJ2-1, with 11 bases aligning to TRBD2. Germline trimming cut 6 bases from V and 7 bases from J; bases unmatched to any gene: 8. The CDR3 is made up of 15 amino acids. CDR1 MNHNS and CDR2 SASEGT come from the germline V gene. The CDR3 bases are TGTGCCAGCAGAATTACTAGCGGGGGCGGGAATGAGCAGTTCTTC. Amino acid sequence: CASRITSGGGNEQFF.

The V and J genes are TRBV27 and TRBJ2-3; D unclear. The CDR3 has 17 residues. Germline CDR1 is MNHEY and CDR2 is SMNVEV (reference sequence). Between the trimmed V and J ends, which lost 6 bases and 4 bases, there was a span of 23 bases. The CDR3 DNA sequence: TGTGCCAGCAGGAAGGGTTTGGCCCCTCCGTTTCCAGATACGCAGTATTTT. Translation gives CASRKGLAPPFPDTQYF.

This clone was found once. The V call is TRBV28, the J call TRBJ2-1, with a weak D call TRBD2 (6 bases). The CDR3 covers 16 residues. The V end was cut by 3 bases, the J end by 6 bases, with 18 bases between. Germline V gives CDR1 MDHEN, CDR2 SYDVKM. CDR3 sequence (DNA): TGTGCCAGCAGTTTCCTTAGCGGAGGGATATTCAATGAGCAGTTCTTC. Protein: CASSFLSGGIFNEQFF. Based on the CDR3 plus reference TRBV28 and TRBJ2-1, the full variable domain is DVKVTQSSRYLVKRTGEKVFLECVQDMDHENMFWYRQDPGLGLRLIYFSYDVKMKEKGDIPEGYSVSREKKERFSLILESASTNQTSMYLCASSFLSGGIFNEQFFGPGTRLTVL.

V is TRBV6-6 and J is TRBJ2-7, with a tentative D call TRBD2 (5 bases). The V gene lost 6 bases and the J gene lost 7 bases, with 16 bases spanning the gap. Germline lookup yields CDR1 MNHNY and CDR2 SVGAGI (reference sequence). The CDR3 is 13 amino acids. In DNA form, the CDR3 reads TGTGCCAGCAGCTCCACTGGGGAGTGGGAGCAGTACTTC. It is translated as CASSSTGEWEQYF.

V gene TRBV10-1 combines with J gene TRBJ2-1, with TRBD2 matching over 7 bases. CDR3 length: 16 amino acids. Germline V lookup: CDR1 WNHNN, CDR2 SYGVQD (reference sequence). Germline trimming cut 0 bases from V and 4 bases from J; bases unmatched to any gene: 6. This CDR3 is CASSESGGSLYNEQFF. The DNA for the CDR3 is TGCGCCAGCAGTGAGTCCGGCGGGAGCCTTTACAATGAGCAGTTCTTC.

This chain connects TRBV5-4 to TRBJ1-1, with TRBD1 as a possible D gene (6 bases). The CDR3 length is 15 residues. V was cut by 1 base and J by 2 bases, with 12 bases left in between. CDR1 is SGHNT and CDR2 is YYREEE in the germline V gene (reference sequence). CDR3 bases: TGTGCCAGCAGCTTGCAGGGGCCCCCTAACACTGAAGCTTTCTTT. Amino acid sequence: CASSLQGPPNTEAFF.

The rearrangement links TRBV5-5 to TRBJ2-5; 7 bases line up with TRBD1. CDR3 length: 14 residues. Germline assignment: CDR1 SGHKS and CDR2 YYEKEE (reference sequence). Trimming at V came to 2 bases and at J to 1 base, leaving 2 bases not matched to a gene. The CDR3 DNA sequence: TGTGCCAGCAGCTTCTACAGGGGCCAAGAGACCCAGTACTTC. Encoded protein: CASSFYRGQETQYF.

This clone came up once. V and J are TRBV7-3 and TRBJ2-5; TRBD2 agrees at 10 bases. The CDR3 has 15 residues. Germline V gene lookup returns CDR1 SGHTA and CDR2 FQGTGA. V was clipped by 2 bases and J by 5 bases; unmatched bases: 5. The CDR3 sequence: CASSLQRGGRETQYF. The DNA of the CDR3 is TGTGCCAGCAGCTTACAGCGGGGGGGCCGTGAGACCCAGTACTTC.

CDR3 sequence reads: CASSQSSSGTYNEQFF. CDR3 nucleotide sequence: TGCGCCAGCAGTCAATCGTCTAGCGGGACGTACAATGAGCAGTTCTTC. The genes are TRBV23-1 and TRBJ2-1, with 9 bases fitting TRBD2. TRBV23-1 carries the ORF label, with uncertain function. The CDR3 covers 16 residues. The junction had 4 bases not matched to a gene; V was cut back by 0 bases and J by 4 bases.

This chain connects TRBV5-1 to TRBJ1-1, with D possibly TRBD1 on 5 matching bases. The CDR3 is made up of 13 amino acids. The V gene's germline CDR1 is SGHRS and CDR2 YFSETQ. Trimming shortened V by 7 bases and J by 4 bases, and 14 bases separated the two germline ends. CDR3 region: CASCRDLATEAFF. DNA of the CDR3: TGCGCCAGCTGCCGGGACTTGGCCACTGAAGCTTTCTTT.

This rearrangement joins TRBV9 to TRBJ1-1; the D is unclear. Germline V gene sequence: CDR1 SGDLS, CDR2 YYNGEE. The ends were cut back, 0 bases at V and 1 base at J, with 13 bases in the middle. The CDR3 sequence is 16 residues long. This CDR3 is CASSVDPTLWNTEAFF. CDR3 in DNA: TGTGCCAGCAGCGTAGACCCGACTCTCTGGAACACTGAAGCTTTCTTT.

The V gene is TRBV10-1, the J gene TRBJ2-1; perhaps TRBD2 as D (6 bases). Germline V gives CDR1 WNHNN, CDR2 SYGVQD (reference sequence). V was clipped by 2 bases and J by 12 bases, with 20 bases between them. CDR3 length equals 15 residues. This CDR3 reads CASSEPIGWRDWQFF. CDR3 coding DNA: TGCGCCAGCAGTGAGCCAATTGGCTGGAGGGACTGGCAGTTCTTC.

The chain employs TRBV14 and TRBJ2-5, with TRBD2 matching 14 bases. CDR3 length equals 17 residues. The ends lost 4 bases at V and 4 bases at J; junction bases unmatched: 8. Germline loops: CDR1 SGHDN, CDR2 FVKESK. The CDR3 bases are TGTGCCAGCAGCCCGACGGGACTAGCGGGAGAGCGAGAGACCCAGTACTTC. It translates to CASSPTGLAGERETQYF.

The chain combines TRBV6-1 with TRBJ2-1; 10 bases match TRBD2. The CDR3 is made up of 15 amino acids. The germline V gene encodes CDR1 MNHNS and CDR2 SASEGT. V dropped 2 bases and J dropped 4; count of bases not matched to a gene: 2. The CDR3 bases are TGTGCCAGCAGTGAAAGCGGGGGGGTTTACAATGAGCAGTTCTTC. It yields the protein CASSESGGVYNEQFF.

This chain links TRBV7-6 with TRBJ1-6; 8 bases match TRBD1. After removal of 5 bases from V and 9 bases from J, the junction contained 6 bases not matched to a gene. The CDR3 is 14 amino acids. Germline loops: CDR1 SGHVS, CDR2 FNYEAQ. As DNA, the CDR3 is TGTGCCAGCAGCGCCCGAGGACAGGGTTCACCCCTCCACTTT. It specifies CASSARGQGSPLHF.

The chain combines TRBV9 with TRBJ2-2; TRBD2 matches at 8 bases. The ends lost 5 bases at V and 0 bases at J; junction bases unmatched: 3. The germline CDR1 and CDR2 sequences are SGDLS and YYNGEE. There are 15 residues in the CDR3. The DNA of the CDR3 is TGTGCCAGCAGTGGCGGGGGGCCGAACACCGGGGAGCTGTTTTTT. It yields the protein CASSGGGPNTGELFF.

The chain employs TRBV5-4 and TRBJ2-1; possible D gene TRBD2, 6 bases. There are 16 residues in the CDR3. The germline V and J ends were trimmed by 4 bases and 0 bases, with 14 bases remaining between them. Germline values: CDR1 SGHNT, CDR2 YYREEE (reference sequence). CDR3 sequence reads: CASSQLVAVSYNEQFF. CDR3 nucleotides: TGTGCCAGCAGCCAATTGGTAGCGGTCTCCTACAATGAGCAGTTCTTC.

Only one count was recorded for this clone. CDR3 sequence reads: CASSWGQGQETQYF. DNA for the CDR3: TGTGCCAGCAGCTGGGGACAGGGGCAAGAGACCCAGTACTTC. The rearrangement joins TRBV27 to TRBJ2-5; TRBD1 aligns across 10 bases. CDR1 is MNHEY, CDR2 SMNVEV, per germline (reference sequence). V was pared by 6 bases and J by 2 bases, with 3 bases of the junction left unmatched. CDR3 length equals 14 residues.

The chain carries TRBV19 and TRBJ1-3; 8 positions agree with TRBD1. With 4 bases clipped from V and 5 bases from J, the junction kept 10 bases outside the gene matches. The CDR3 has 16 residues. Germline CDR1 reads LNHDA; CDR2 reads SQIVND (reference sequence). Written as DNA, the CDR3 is TGTGCCAGTAGTACGTCCGGGACAGGTGTCCGAAACACCATATATTTT. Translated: CASSTSGTGVRNTIYF.

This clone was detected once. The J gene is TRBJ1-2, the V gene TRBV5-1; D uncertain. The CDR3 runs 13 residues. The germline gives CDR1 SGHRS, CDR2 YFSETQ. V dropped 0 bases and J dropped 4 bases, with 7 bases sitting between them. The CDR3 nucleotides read TGCGCCAGCAGCTTGGTCGGCTCCTATGGCTACACCTTC. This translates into CASSLVGSYGYTF. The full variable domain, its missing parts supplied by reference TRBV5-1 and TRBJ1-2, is KAGVTQTPRYLIKTRGQQVTLSCSPISGHRSVSWYQQTPGQGLQFLFEYFSETQRNKGNFPGRFSGRQFSNSRSEMNVSTLELGDSALYLCASSLVGSYGYTFGSGTRLTVV.

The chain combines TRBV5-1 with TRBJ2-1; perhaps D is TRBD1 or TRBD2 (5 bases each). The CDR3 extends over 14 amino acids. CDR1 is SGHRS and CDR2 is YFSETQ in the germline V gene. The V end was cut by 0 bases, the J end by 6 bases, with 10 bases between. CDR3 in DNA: TGCGCCAGCAGCTTGGGGGGGTTAGGCAATGAGCAGTTCTTC. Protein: CASSLGGLGNEQFF. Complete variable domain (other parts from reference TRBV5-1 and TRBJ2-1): KAGVTQTPRYLIKTRGQQVTLSCSPISGHRSVSWYQQTPGQGLQFLFEYFSETQRNKGNFPGRFSGRQFSNSRSEMNVSTLELGDSALYLCASSLGGLGNEQFFGPGTRLTVL.

CDR3 in DNA: TGCGCCAGCAGCTTGGAGATAGGGTACTCTGGAAACACCATATATTTT. This encodes CASSLEIGYSGNTIYF. V usage is TRBV5-1 and J usage is TRBJ1-3, with D hard to call. This CDR3 region has 16 residues. Trimming removed 0 bases from V and 0 bases from J, with 10 bases in between. CDR1 SGHRS and CDR2 YFSETQ come from the germline V gene.

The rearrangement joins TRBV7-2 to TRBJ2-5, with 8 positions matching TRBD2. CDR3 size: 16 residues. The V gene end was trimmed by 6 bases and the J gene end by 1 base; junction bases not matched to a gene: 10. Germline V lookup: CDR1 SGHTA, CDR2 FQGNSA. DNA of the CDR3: TGTGCCAGCAGTCGAGCGAGGACTAGCTCCCAAGAGACCCAGTACTTC. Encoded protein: CASSRARTSSQETQYF.

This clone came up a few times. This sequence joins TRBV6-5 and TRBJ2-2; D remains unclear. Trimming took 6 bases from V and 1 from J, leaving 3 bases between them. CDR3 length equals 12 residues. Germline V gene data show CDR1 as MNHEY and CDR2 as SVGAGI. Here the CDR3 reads CASRENTGELFF. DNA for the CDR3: TGTGCCAGCAGAGAGAACACCGGGGAGCTGTTTTTT.

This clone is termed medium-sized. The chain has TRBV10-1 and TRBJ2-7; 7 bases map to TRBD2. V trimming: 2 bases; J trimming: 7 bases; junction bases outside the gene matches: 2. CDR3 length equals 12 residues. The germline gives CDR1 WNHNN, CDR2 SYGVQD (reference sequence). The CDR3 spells CASSEPGGEQYF. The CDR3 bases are TGCGCCAGCAGTGAGCCGGGAGGAGAGCAGTACTTC.

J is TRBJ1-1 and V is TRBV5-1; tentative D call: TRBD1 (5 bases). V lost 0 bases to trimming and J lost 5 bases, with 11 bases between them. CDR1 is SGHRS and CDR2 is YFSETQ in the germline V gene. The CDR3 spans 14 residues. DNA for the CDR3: TGCGCCAGCAGCTTGGGGGCAGAGGGGACTGAAGCTTTCTTT. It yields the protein CASSLGAEGTEAFF.